The source of this T cell receptor beta chain is a study of blood T cell repertoires in COVID-19. As for the study in general: PBMCs, B-cell-depleted T cells, or T cells provided the cDNA or gDNA that made up the material.

TCRdb's copy holds only in-frame clones and misses some; the assay was immunoSEQ multiplex PCR. The sample carries 75,000 to 90,000 clones, approximately 80% recorded once. This receptor was identified in a man aged 80 or over with active or convalescent COVID-19. Sequences were obtained from peripheral blood.

The CDR3 nucleotides read TGCAGCGTTGAGATTACGGGGGAACCCAATCAGCCCCAGCATTTT. This translates into CSVEITGEPNQPQHF. V gene TRBV29-1 combines with J gene TRBJ1-5, with D perhaps matching TRBD1 (5 bases). The CDR3 sequence is 15 residues long. CDR1 and CDR2 (germline): SQVTM, ANQGSEA. V lost 3 bases to trimming and J lost 3 bases, with 15 bases between them.